This passage covers 14 T cell receptor beta chains from one sample sequenced in a study of T cell responses to AZD1222 COVID-19 vaccine. Data came from immunoSEQ multiplex PCR; TCRdb stores just in-frame clones and leaves some out. The table lists over 110,000 clones, approximately 87% of them singletons. The material was peripheral blood, obtained 28 days after the second AZD1222 dose. These receptors were taken from an adult who received the AZD1222 COVID-19 vaccine.

A remark on this clone: Other DNA sequences of this sample code for an identical CDR3. The V gene is TRBV6-5, the J gene TRBJ1-5; no definite D call. V lost 0 bases to trimming and J lost 2 bases, with 8 bases between them. There are 15 residues in the CDR3. Germline V lookup: CDR1 MNHEY, CDR2 SVGAGI. The CDR3, as DNA: TGTGCCAGCAGTTACTCAATCAAAGGCAATCAGCCCCAGCATTTT. This sequence encodes CASSYSIKGNQPQHF.

The V and J genes are TRBV6-6 and TRBJ1-5; 7 bases match TRBD1. Germline V CDR1 and CDR2: MNHNY, SVGAGI (reference sequence). The CDR3 is 15 amino acids. J gave up 4 bases and V 7 bases, and 10 bases lay outside the gene matches. CDR3: CASTLGGTENQPQHF. The CDR3, as DNA: TGTGCCAGCACCTTGGGGGGGACAGAAAATCAGCCCCAGCATTTT.

The rearrangement uses TRBV15 and TRBJ1-3; tentative D call: TRBD1 (5 bases). Trimming left V 0 bases short and J 3 bases short, with 21 bases between. This CDR3 contains 19 residues. In germline, CDR1 is LNHNV, CDR2 YYDKDF (reference sequence). The CDR3 protein is CATSRDPFGGASVGNTIYF. As DNA, the CDR3 is TGTGCCACCAGCAGAGATCCCTTCGGGGGTGCTAGTGTTGGAAACACCATATATTTT.

J is TRBJ2-2 and V is TRBV3-1 (or the pseudogene TRBV3-2); no definite D call. V dropped 1 base and J dropped 3 bases, with 6 bases sitting between them. Germline V gives CDR1 LGHDT, CDR2 YNNKEL (reference sequence). CDR3 length: 14 amino acids. The CDR3 bases are TGTGCCAGCAGCCAAGCGGTCGACACCGGGGAGCTGTTTTTT. Translation: CASSQAVDTGELFF.

The V gene is TRBV5-1, the J gene TRBJ2-5; D call uncertain. The ends were cut back, 5 bases at V and 1 base at J, with 6 bases in the middle. This CDR3 is built from 12 residues. CDR1 and CDR2 (germline): SGHRS, YFSETQ. This chain's CDR3 is CASSSSQETQYF. For the CDR3, the DNA is TGCGCCAGCAGTTCTAGCCAAGAGACCCAGTACTTC.

The V gene is TRBV6-5, the J gene TRBJ1-3, with D uncertain. V was pared by 6 bases and J by 0 bases, with 9 bases between. There are 14 residues in the CDR3. Germline CDR1 MNHEY, CDR2 SVGAGI. CDR3 loop: CASRTYNSGNTIYF. The CDR3 bases are TGTGCCAGCAGGACCTACAACTCTGGAAACACCATATATTTT.

In its sample, this clone was seen a few times. The chain uses TRBV7-8 and TRBJ1-1; no reliable D call. The CDR3 consists of 14 residues. Germline V gene data show CDR1 as SGHVS and CDR2 as FQNEAQ. V shed 2 bases and J shed 2 bases, with 9 bases lying between them. In nucleotides, the CDR3 is TGTGCCAGCAGCTTACGGACGAGCAACACTGAAGCTTTCTTT. This gives the protein CASSLRTSNTEAFF.

This clone was found once. The genes are TRBV28 and TRBJ1-3; D call uncertain. Trimming removed 4 bases at V and 0 bases at J, with 10 bases between. CDR3 length equals 15 residues. In germline, CDR1 is MDHEN, CDR2 SYDVKM. CDR3 sequence: CASSSRVHSGNTIYF. CDR3 sequence (DNA): TGTGCCAGCAGTTCCCGGGTTCACTCTGGAAACACCATATATTTT.

The chain carries TRBV12-3 or TRBV12-4 and TRBJ2-7; D call uncertain. This CDR3 region has 12 residues. V was cut by 5 bases and J by 2 bases, with 7 bases left in between. The CDR3 DNA follows: TGTGCCAGCAGTCCCAACACCTACGAGCAGTACTTC. Translating gives CASSPNTYEQYF.

The chain uses TRBV6-2 or TRBV6-3 and TRBJ1-1; 7 nucleotides line up with TRBD1. This CDR3 has 13 residues. The V segment lost 9 bases and the J segment 5 bases; nucleotides outside the gene matches: 9. Germline V gene lookup returns CDR1 MNHEY and CDR2 SVGEGT. For the CDR3, the DNA is TGTGCCAGTAGCAGGGGGGGTGATACTGAAGCTTTCTTT. It specifies CASSRGGDTEAFF.

The J gene is TRBJ1-1, the V gene TRBV28; 7 bases are shared with TRBD1. Per the germline V gene, CDR1 is MDHEN and CDR2 is SYDVKM. The CDR3 sequence is 15 residues long. The V and J ends lost 5 bases and 0 bases, in that order; junction bases with no gene match: 6. CDR3 in DNA: TGTGCCAGCAGTAAGGGACAGAACATGAACACTGAAGCTTTCTTT. Translating it yields CASSKGQNMNTEAFF.

The chain couples TRBV19 to TRBJ1-2; 12 nucleotides line up with TRBD1. CDR1 is LNHDA and CDR2 is SQIVND in the germline V gene (reference sequence). After removal of 3 bases from V and 4 bases from J, the junction contained 9 bases not matched to a gene. The CDR3 runs to 17 residues. CDR3 sequence: CASSITGTGGISYGYTF. CDR3 DNA: TGTGCCAGTAGTATCACCGGGACAGGGGGCATCTCCTATGGCTACACCTTC.

V usage is TRBV11-2 and J usage is TRBJ2-1; D is ambiguous. The length of the CDR3 is 15 residues. In germline, CDR1 is SGHAT, CDR2 FQNNGV. Between the trimmed V and J ends, which lost 3 bases and 0 bases, there was a span of 9 bases. The CDR3 DNA sequence: TGTGCCAGCAGCTTGGCCTCCTACTCCTACAATGAGCAGTTCTTC. Its translation is CASSLASYSYNEQFF.

The chain combines TRBV10-2 with TRBJ2-7, with 8 bases aligning to TRBD2. CDR3 length: 15 amino acids. V lost 0 bases, J lost 3 bases, and 4 bases stayed unmatched. Germline V gene data show CDR1 as WSHSY and CDR2 as SAAADI. The CDR3 here is CASSESGTRVYEQYF. The CDR3, as DNA: TGCGCCAGCAGTGAGTCGGGGACTAGAGTCTACGAGCAGTACTTC.